The entry that follows covers one T cell receptor (beta chain) sequence. The data stem from a study of control samples from healthy donors and cancer patients. This CDR3 contains 15 residues. V was clipped by 0 bases and J by 4 bases, with 12 bases between them. Germline V lookup: CDR1 LGHNA, CDR2 YSLEER. Using immunoSEQ multiplex PCR, the repertoire was profiled, and TCRdb retains in-frame clones only, with some absent. This table holds approximately 94,000 clones, 70% to 90% found once. The sequencing input was blood. The chain carries TRBV4-3 and TRBJ1-2; D perhaps matches TRBD1 (6 bases). The TCR sequence derives from a woman aged 45-65 years in good health. CDR3 bases: TGCGCCAGCAGCCAAGATCGGGGGGCCTTCTATGGCTACACCTTC. It is translated as CASSQDRGAFYGYTF.